The 22 T cell receptor beta chains listed next were all sequenced from one sample in a study of blood T cells in healthy people across ages. PCR was performed a second time for roughly 6 to 12 cycles using a sample-barcoded 5' primer and a J-beta primer mix. TCRdb analysed the 5' RACE reads with MiXCR anew, one entry per CDR3 protein. Here the sample spans some 1.4 million distinct CDR3 sequences, about 40% being singletons. The sample was blood. These receptor sequences come from a woman younger than 35 in good health.

The chain couples TRBV6-1 to TRBJ1-4; D remains ambiguous. Germline assignment: CDR1 MNHNS and CDR2 SASEGT. The CDR3 extends over 15 amino acids. V was cut by 1 base and J by 6 bases, with 12 bases left in between. CDR3 coding DNA: TGTGCCAGCAGTGAAGGAAAGGTTGGAGATGAAAAACTGTTTTTT. Protein product: CASSEGKVGDEKLFF.

This chain joins TRBV9 and TRBJ2-4; 9 bases fit TRBD1. Trimming took 2 bases from V and 6 from J; bases not matched to a gene: 3. The CDR3 sequence is 14 residues long. Germline V CDR1 and CDR2: SGDLS, YYNGEE. Here the CDR3 reads CASSVGTGRNIQYF. DNA of the CDR3: TGTGCCAGCAGCGTGGGGACAGGGAGAAACATTCAGTACTTC.

V is TRBV12-3 or TRBV12-4 and J is TRBJ2-3, with 7 bases lining up with TRBD2. This CDR3 comprises 15 residues. The trim removed 5 bases at V and 9 bases at J, leaving 14 bases unmatched. CDR3 DNA sequence: TGTGCCAGCAGTGGCCCCGGGACTACCCCCCAGACGCAGTATTTT. Its protein product is CASSGPGTTPQTQYF.

The chain links TRBV5-6 to TRBJ2-1, with D possibly matching TRBD2 (6 bases). This CDR3 is built from 14 residues. Germline V lookup: CDR1 SGHDT, CDR2 YYEEEE. The V and J ends lost 4 bases and 4 bases respectively, with 12 bases between them. The CDR3 is CASSEGGDYNEQFF. The CDR3 region has the DNA TGTGCCAGCAGCGAAGGCGGGGATTACAATGAGCAGTTCTTC.

This clonotype has more than one count but fewer than ten. CDR3 region: CAITGPEPDSYEQYF. CDR3 nucleotide sequence: TGTGCCATTACGGGTCCGGAACCCGATTCCTACGAGCAGTACTTC. The rearrangement links TRBV15 to TRBJ2-7; D is unresolved. Germline CDR1 and CDR2: LNHNV and YYDKDF (reference sequence). The CDR3 is 15 amino acids. Trimming pared 10 bases from V and 1 base from J, leaving 20 bases between.

This clonotype was detected only a few times. The rearrangement joins TRBV25-1 to TRBJ2-7; no clear D. This CDR3 is 12 amino acids long. CDR1 is MGHDK, CDR2 SYGVNS, per germline. V lost 4 bases and J 3 bases, leaving 7 bases between the germline ends. The CDR3 bases are TGTGCCAGCAGTGTCGTGGGCTACGAGCAGTACTTC. This encodes CASSVVGYEQYF.

This clonotype was seen a few times. The V call is TRBV2, the J call TRBJ2-1; D may correspond to TRBD1 or TRBD2 (7 bases each). Trimming left V 8 bases short and J 7 bases short, with 21 bases between. The CDR3 sequence is 15 residues long. Germline CDR1 and CDR2: SNHLY and FYNNEI. Here the CDR3 reads CASSGGRGPYNEQFF. For the CDR3, the DNA is TGTGCCAGCTCCGGGGGGAGGGGGCCATATAATGAGCAGTTCTTC.

The gene calls are TRBV2 and TRBJ2-7; D is possibly TRBD2 (5 bases). Germline V gene sequence: CDR1 SNHLY, CDR2 FYNNEI. With 8 bases removed from V and 2 bases from J, the gap between germline ends came to 16 bases. CDR3 length equals 14 residues. CDR3 protein: CASFPRTGTYEQYF. The CDR3 region has the DNA TGTGCCAGCTTTCCCCGGACGGGGACCTACGAGCAGTACTTC.

This clonotype came up a few times. The genes are TRBV6-1 and TRBJ1-4, with TRBD1 matching over 8 bases. Trimming at V came to 7 bases and at J to 5 bases, leaving 3 bases not matched to a gene. Germline-derived CDR1 and CDR2 are MNHNS and SASEGT. The CDR3 length is 13 residues. The chain's CDR3 is CASTRDRNEKLFF. The DNA of the CDR3 is TGTGCCAGCACGCGGGACAGGAATGAAAAACTGTTTTTT.

This clonotype was seen repeatedly, ten times or more. Germline and junction disagree at one end, which may indicate a read error. V and J are TRBV29-1 and TRBJ2-7, with 8 positions matching TRBD1. Germline V gene lookup returns CDR1 SQVTM and CDR2 ANQGSEA. The CDR3 covers 13 residues. CDR3: CSVGQGSSYEQYF. The CDR3 bases are TGCAGTGTTGGACAGGGCAGCTCCTACGAGCAGTACTTC.

This clonotype was found many times. V and J are TRBV27 and TRBJ1-5; D possibly corresponds to TRBD1 (6 bases). This CDR3 has 15 residues. Germline CDR1 reads MNHEY; CDR2 reads SMNVEV (reference sequence). With 3 bases removed from V and 6 bases from J, the gap between germline ends came to 15 bases. Here the CDR3 reads CASSFSGGAAQPQHF. DNA for the CDR3: TGTGCCAGCAGTTTTTCGGGGGGGGCGGCTCAGCCCCAGCATTTT.

This rearrangement joins TRBV25-1 to TRBJ2-7, with a tentative D call TRBD2 (6 bases). CDR1 is MGHDK, CDR2 SYGVNS, per germline. V lost 5 bases and J lost 0, with 17 bases in between. The CDR3 has 16 amino acids. Written as DNA, the CDR3 is TGTGCCAGCAGTAGAATGGAGGGACGGGGCTCCTACGAGCAGTACTTC. Translating it yields CASSRMEGRGSYEQYF.

This clonotype was counted a single time. The rearrangement uses TRBV6-2 or TRBV6-3 and TRBJ1-2; the match to TRBD1 covers 8 bases. Germline trimming cut 7 bases from V and 5 bases from J; bases unmatched to any gene: 6. This CDR3 is 13 amino acids long. The germline CDR1 and CDR2 sequences are MNHEY and SVGEGT. The CDR3 protein is CASTDRASYGYTF. The CDR3 coding sequence is TGTGCCAGCACGGACAGGGCCTCATATGGCTACACCTTC.

The chain carries TRBV11-2 and TRBJ2-7, with 8 bases identical to TRBD2. This CDR3 region has 14 residues. Germline-derived CDR1 and CDR2 are SGHAT and FQNNGV. Trimming removed 5 bases from V and 7 bases from J; junction bases left unmatched: 10. The CDR3 sequence: CASSALGGAREQYF. The CDR3, as DNA: TGTGCCAGCAGCGCCCTCGGGGGGGCCAGGGAGCAGTACTTC.

In its sample, this clonotype was seen a few times. This sequence joins TRBV2 and TRBJ2-1; D is possibly TRBD1 or TRBD2 (6 bases each). The V end lost 4 bases, the J end lost 6 bases, and 16 bases lay between the germline ends. The CDR3 covers 15 residues. Germline loops: CDR1 SNHLY, CDR2 FYNNEI. In DNA, the CDR3 is TGTGCCAGCAGTGGGATCACGGGGGCCTTCAATGAGCAGTTCTTC. Translation: CASSGITGAFNEQFF.

V usage is TRBV9 and J usage is TRBJ2-1; D may be TRBD1 (5 bases). The length of the CDR3 is 14 residues. Germline V gene sequence: CDR1 SGDLS, CDR2 YYNGEE. With 0 bases removed from V and 7 bases from J, the gap between germline ends came to 11 bases. CDR3 nucleotides: TGTGCCAGCAGCGTAGAAGGGGCGCGTAATGAGCAGTTCTTC. As protein: CASSVEGARNEQFF. Complete variable domain (other parts from reference TRBV9 and TRBJ2-1): DSGVTQTPKHLITATGQRVTLRCSPRSGDLSVYWYQQSLDQGLQFLIQYYNGEERAKGNILERFSAQQFPDLHSELNLSSLELGDSALYFCASSVEGARNEQFFGPGTRLTVL.

The chain employs TRBV20-1 and TRBJ1-1, with a weak D call TRBD1 (6 bases). CDR1 and CDR2 from the germline V gene are DFQATT and SNEGSKA (reference sequence). The length of the CDR3 is 11 residues. Between the trimmed V and J ends, which lost 5 bases and 6 bases, there was a span of 10 bases. The CDR3 DNA is TGCAGTGCTTCTCAGGGGTCTGAAGCTTTCTTT. It yields the protein CSASQGSEAFF.

This clonotype has just a few counts. The rearrangement joins TRBV9 to TRBJ2-1; D might be TRBD2 (6 bases). Germline CDR1 reads SGDLS; CDR2 reads YYNGEE. This CDR3 spans 15 amino acids. The V end lost 3 bases, the J end lost 4 bases, and 14 bases lay between the germline ends. The CDR3: CASSAHPGLYNEQFF. The CDR3 DNA reads as TGTGCCAGCAGCGCCCATCCGGGACTTTACAATGAGCAGTTCTTC.

A few counts support this clonotype. The V and J genes are TRBV10-1 and TRBJ1-1; a possible D gene is TRBD1 (6 bases). The CDR3 is made up of 15 amino acids. V lost 6 bases, J lost 11 bases, and 25 bases lay in between. CDR1 and CDR2 (germline): WNHNN, SYGVQD (reference sequence). This CDR3 reads CASSANYRAGYMAFF. The CDR3 nucleotides are TGCGCCAGCAGCGCGAACTACAGGGCGGGATACATGGCTTTCTTT.

The V call is TRBV11-2, the J call TRBJ1-2, with a weak D call TRBD1 (5 bases). Trimming pared 1 base from V and 6 bases from J, leaving 18 bases between. The CDR3 runs 16 residues. Germline CDR1 reads SGHAT; CDR2 reads FQNNGV. The CDR3 sequence: CASSLAPRAGRNGYTF. The CDR3 nucleotides read TGTGCCAGCAGCTTAGCCCCCCGGGCAGGGAGGAATGGCTACACCTTC. Drawing the rest from reference TRBV11-2 and TRBJ1-2, the complete variable domain is EAGVAQSPRYKIIEKRQSVAFWCNPISGHATLYWYQQILGQGPKLLIQFQNNGVVDDSQLPKDRFSAERLKGVDSTLKIQPAKLEDSAVYLCASSLAPRAGRNGYTFGSGTRLTVV.

The rearrangement uses TRBV12-3 or TRBV12-4 and TRBJ1-2; the D is unclear. Trimming cost V 5 bases and J 9 bases, with 7 bases left between them. CDR3 length equals 10 residues. This CDR3 reads CASSHYSYTF. CDR3 DNA sequence: TGTGCCAGCAGTCATTATAGCTACACCTTC.

V usage is TRBV25-1 and J usage is TRBJ2-1; possibly TRBD1 for D (6 bases). The length of the CDR3 is 14 residues. The V and J ends lost 8 bases and 1 base respectively, with 12 bases between them. Per the germline V gene, CDR1 is MGHDK and CDR2 is SYGVNS. The CDR3 DNA is TGTGCCAGCGGAGCCGGGACATCCTACAATGAGCAGTTCTTC. Its translation: CASGAGTSYNEQFF.